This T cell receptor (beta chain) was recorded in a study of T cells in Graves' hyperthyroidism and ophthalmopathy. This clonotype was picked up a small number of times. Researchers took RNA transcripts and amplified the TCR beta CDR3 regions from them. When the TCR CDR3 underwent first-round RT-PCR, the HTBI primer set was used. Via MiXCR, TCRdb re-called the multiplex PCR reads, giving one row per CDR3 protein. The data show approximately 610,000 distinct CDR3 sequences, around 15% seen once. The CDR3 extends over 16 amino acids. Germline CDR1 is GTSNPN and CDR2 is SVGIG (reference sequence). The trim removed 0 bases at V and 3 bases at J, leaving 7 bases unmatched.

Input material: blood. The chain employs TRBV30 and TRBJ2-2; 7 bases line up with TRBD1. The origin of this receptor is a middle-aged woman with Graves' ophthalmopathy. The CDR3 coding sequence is TGTGCCTGGAGTGTATCGCTAGGGGGCTACACCGGGGAGCTGTTTTTT. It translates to CAWSVSLGGYTGELFF. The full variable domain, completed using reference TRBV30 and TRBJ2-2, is SQTIHQWPATLVQPVGSPLSLECTVEGTSNPNLYWYRQAAGRGLQLLFYSVGIGQISSEVPQNLSASRPQDRQFILSSKKLLLSDSGFYLCAWSVSLGGYTGELFFGEGSRLTVL.